Listed here are 17 T cell receptor beta chains from one sample, sequenced in a study of blood T cell repertoires in COVID-19. TCRdb keeps only in-frame clones here, not all; method: immunoSEQ multiplex PCR. The sample includes under 100,000 clones, roughly 86% of them seen just once. Sequences were obtained from peripheral blood. The receptors shown here come from a man between 40 and 49 years old with acute or convalescent COVID-19.

This chain connects TRBV27 to TRBJ1-4; D remains ambiguous. Germline lookup yields CDR1 MNHEY and CDR2 SMNVEV (reference sequence). The CDR3 runs 13 residues. The V and J ends lost 5 bases and 4 bases respectively, with 8 bases between them. The CDR3 here is CASSIGINEKLFF. As DNA, the CDR3 is TGTGCCAGCAGTATCGGGATTAATGAAAAACTGTTTTTT.

The DNA for the CDR3 is TGTGCCAGCAGTCGGGGGGCGGGGGAGCAGTTCTTC. Translated, it gives CASSRGAGEQFF. The chain is built from TRBV12-3 or TRBV12-4 and TRBJ2-1, with D perhaps TRBD2 (7 bases). The CDR3 loop spans 12 amino acids. Trimming took 5 bases from V and 10 from J, leaving 12 bases between them.

V gene TRBV30 combines with J gene TRBJ2-3; D gene unclear. Germline CDR1 and CDR2: GTSNPN and SVGIG (reference sequence). Trimming removed 3 bases from V and 0 bases from J, with 10 bases in between. The CDR3 sequence is 14 residues long. The CDR3 region is CAWRQAPSTDTQYF. CDR3 DNA sequence: TGTGCCTGGAGGCAGGCCCCTAGCACAGATACGCAGTATTTT.

V and J are TRBV30 and TRBJ1-1, with D unresolved. The CDR3 covers 12 residues. Germline assignment: CDR1 GTSNPN and CDR2 SVGIG (reference sequence). Trimming left V 7 bases short and J 6 bases short, with 15 bases between. The CDR3 sequence is CASNTRTPEAFF. As DNA, the CDR3 is TGTGCCTCCAACACGCGGACTCCTGAAGCTTTCTTT.

This clone was counted a single time. The CDR3 bases are TGTGCCACCAGCCGGTCATCCTATAATTCACCCCTCCACTTT. Protein sequence: CATSRSSYNSPLHF. This chain connects TRBV15 to TRBJ1-6; the D is unclear. This CDR3 comprises 14 residues. The germline V and J ends were trimmed by 5 bases and 1 base, with 6 bases remaining between them. The germline V gene encodes CDR1 LNHNV and CDR2 YYDKDF (reference sequence).

This clone was observed a few times. J is TRBJ1-1 and V is TRBV5-1; D is unresolved. Trimming took off 2 bases at V and 1 base at J, with 6 bases between the two ends. The CDR3 length is 13 residues. CDR1 and CDR2 (germline): SGHRS, YFSETQ. The DNA of the CDR3 is TGCGCCAGCAGCTTAACAGCGAACACTGAAGCTTTCTTT. Translating gives CASSLTANTEAFF.

V gene TRBV7-2 combines with J gene TRBJ1-2, with 11 bases lining up with TRBD1. Germline-derived CDR1 and CDR2 are SGHTA and FQGNSA. The CDR3 runs 16 residues. Trimming cost V 5 bases and J 0 bases; bases outside gene matches: 5. CDR3 protein: CASSPQGQGANYGYTF. In nucleotides, the CDR3 is TGTGCCAGCAGCCCACAGGGACAGGGGGCTAACTATGGCTACACCTTC.

The rearrangement uses TRBV7-3 and TRBJ1-1; no definite D call. Trimming removed 1 base from V and 1 base from J, with 4 bases in between. Germline V gives CDR1 SGHTA, CDR2 FQGTGA. The CDR3 consists of 13 residues. For the CDR3, the DNA is TGTGCCAGCAGCTTAAACAGGAACACTGAAGCTTTCTTT. Translation gives CASSLNRNTEAFF.

About this clone itself: The junction and the germline gene differ at one end; a read error may be behind it. The chain couples TRBV7-7 to TRBJ2-3, with no clear D. Germline CDR1 is SSHAT and CDR2 is FNYEAQ (reference sequence). The CDR3 is 15 amino acids. The CDR3 region is CASSLGSGGADTQYF. The CDR3 DNA follows: TGTGCCAGCAGCTTAGGATCAGGTGGCGCAGATACACAGTATTTT.

The chain couples TRBV27 to TRBJ1-5; D is unresolved. The V end was cut by 1 base, the J end by 7 bases, with 11 bases between. This CDR3 is built from 14 residues. Germline CDR1 reads MNHEY; CDR2 reads SMNVEV (reference sequence). The CDR3 region has the DNA TGTGCCAGCAGTTTATTCAGGATAGGACAGCCCCAGCATTTT. Amino acids: CASSLFRIGQPQHF.

This clone was detected only once. The gene calls are TRBV6-6 and TRBJ1-6; D remains ambiguous. There are 16 residues in the CDR3. Germline V gene data show CDR1 as MNHNY and CDR2 as SVGAGI (reference sequence). The V end was cut by 0 bases, the J end by 9 bases, with 15 bases between. The CDR3 nucleotides are TGTGCCAGCAGTTACTCTATCCGAGCTGGTGTTTCACCCCTCCACTTT. Translating gives CASSYSIRAGVSPLHF.

There are a few counts of this clone. The genes are TRBV6-5 and TRBJ2-1; D is undetermined. CDR3 length: 14 residues. Germline CDR1 reads MNHEY; CDR2 reads SVGAGI. Trimming took off 0 bases at V and 5 bases at J, with 8 bases between the two ends. CDR3 in amino acids: CASSYSYVDNEQFF. CDR3 in DNA: TGTGCCAGCAGTTACTCGTATGTAGACAATGAGCAGTTCTTC.

The chain has TRBV3-1 (or the pseudogene TRBV3-2) and TRBJ2-7; TRBD2 matches at 10 bases. Looked up from germline, CDR1 is LGHDT and CDR2 is YNNKEL (reference sequence). There are 16 residues in the CDR3. Losses at the gene ends were 0 bases for V and 6 bases for J; bases not matched to a gene: 8. In DNA, the CDR3 is TGTGCCAGCAGCCAAGAGCTAGCGGGAGTAAGAGGCGAGCAGTACTTC. It is translated as CASSQELAGVRGEQYF.

This clone was observed a few times. This sequence joins TRBV11-2 and TRBJ2-7; no clear D gene. The CDR3 runs 14 residues. Per the germline V gene, CDR1 is SGHAT and CDR2 is FQNNGV. Trimming took off 1 base at V and 5 bases at J, with 12 bases between the two ends. This chain's CDR3 is CASSLVSRYHEQYF. Written as DNA, the CDR3 is TGTGCCAGCAGCTTAGTGTCGAGATACCACGAGCAGTACTTC.

V gene TRBV6-2 or TRBV6-3 combines with J gene TRBJ2-5; D not certain. Germline V gives CDR1 MNHEY, CDR2 SVGEGT. The V and J ends lost 0 bases and 4 bases respectively, with 9 bases between them. The CDR3 spans 14 residues. CDR3 sequence reads: CASSYSLAPETQYF. CDR3 in DNA: TGTGCCAGCAGTTACTCGTTAGCCCCAGAGACCCAGTACTTC.

V is TRBV30 and J is TRBJ1-2; a weak D match, TRBD1 (6 bases). Germline CDR1 GTSNPN, CDR2 SVGIG (reference sequence). The CDR3 is made up of 14 amino acids. The V gene lost 0 bases and the J gene lost 2 bases, with 10 bases spanning the gap. In DNA form, the CDR3 reads TGTGCCTGGAGTGTAGGACAGAGAAACTATGGCTACACCTTC. This gives the protein CAWSVGQRNYGYTF.

The V gene is TRBV9, the J gene TRBJ1-1; D is unclear. Trimming took 0 bases from V and 4 from J, leaving 10 bases between them. The CDR3 length is 14 residues. Germline-derived CDR1 and CDR2 are SGDLS and YYNGEE. The CDR3 DNA is TGTGCCAGCAGCGTAGCCCAGATTCCCACTGAAGCTTTCTTT. Its translation is CASSVAQIPTEAFF.